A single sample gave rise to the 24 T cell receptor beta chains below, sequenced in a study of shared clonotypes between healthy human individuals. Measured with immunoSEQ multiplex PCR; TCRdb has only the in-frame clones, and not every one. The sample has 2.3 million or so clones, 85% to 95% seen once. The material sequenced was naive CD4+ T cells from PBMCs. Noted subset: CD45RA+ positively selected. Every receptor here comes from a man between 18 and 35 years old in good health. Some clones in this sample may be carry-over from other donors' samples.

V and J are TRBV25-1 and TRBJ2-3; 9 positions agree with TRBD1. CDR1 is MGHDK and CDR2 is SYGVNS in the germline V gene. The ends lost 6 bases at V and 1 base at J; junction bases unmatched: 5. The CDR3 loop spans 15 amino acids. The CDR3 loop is CASSHRGRRTDTQYF. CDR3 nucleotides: TGTGCCAGCAGCCACAGGGGGCGTCGCACAGATACGCAGTATTTT.

CDR3 nucleotide sequence: TGTGCCAGCAGCACTCGACTAGCGGGAGGGCTCTACTACGAGCAGTACTTC. As protein: CASSTRLAGGLYYEQYF. The chain combines TRBV5-4 with TRBJ2-7; the match to TRBD2 covers 14 bases. With V trimmed by 4 bases and J by 3 bases, 9 bases remained unmatched. This CDR3 has 17 residues. Germline CDR1 is SGHNT and CDR2 is YYREEE (reference sequence). Looking up the rest from reference TRBV5-4 and TRBJ2-7 gives the full variable domain: ETGVTQSPTHLIKTRGQQVTLRCSSQSGHNTVSWYQQALGQGPQFIFQYYREEENGRGNFPPRFSGLQFPNYSSELNVNALELDDSALYLCASSTRLAGGLYYEQYFGPGTRLTVT.

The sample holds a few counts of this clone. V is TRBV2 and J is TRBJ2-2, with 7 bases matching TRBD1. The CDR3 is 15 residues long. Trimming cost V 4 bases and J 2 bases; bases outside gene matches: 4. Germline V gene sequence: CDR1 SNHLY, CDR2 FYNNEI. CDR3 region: CASSATGTNTGELFF. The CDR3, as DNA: TGTGCCAGCAGTGCGACAGGGACCAACACCGGGGAGCTGTTTTTT.

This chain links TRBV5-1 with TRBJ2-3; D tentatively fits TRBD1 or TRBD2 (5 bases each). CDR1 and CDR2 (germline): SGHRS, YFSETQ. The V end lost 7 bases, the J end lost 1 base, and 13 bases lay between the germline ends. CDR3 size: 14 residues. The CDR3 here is CASWGFPGTDTQYF. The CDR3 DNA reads TGCGCCAGCTGGGGGTTCCCGGGCACAGATACGCAGTATTTT.

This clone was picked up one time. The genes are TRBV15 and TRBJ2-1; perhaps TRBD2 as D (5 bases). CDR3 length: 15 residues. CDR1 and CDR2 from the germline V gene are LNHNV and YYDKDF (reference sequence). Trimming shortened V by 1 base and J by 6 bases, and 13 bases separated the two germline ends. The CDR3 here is CATSRGGSTRNEQFF. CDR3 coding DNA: TGTGCCACCAGCAGAGGTGGGAGTACGCGCAATGAGCAGTTCTTC.

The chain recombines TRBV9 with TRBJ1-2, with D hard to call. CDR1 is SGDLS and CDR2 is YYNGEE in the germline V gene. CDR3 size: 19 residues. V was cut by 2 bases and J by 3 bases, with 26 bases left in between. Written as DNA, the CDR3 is TGTGCCAGCAGCGTTAATGGCCCTGTTCGAACGCTGGGCCACTATGGCTACACCTTC. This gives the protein CASSVNGPVRTLGHYGYTF.

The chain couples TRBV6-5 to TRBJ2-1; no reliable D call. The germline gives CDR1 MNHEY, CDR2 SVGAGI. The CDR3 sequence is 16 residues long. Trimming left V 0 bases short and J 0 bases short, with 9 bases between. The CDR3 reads CASSYSLPSSYNEQFF. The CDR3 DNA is TGTGCCAGCAGTTACTCGCTACCGAGCTCCTACAATGAGCAGTTCTTC.

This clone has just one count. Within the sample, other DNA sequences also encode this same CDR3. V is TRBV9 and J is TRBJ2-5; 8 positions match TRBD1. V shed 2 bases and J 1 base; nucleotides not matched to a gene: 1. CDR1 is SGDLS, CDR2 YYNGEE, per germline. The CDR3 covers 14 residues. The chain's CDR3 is CASSVGTGQETQYF. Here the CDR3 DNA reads TGTGCCAGCAGCGTCGGGACAGGCCAAGAGACCCAGTACTTC.

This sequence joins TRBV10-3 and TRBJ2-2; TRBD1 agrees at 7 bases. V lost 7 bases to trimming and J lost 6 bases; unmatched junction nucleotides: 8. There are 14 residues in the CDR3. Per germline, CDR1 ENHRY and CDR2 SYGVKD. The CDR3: CAIKPVTGAGELFF. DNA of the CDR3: TGTGCCATCAAGCCCGTTACAGGGGCCGGGGAGCTGTTTTTT.

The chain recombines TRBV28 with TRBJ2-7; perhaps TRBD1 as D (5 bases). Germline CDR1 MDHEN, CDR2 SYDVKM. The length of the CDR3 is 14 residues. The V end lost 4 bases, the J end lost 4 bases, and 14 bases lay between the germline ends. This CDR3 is CASSYQGSSYEQYF. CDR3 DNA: TGTGCCAGCAGTTACCAGGGTTCTTCTTACGAGCAGTACTTC.

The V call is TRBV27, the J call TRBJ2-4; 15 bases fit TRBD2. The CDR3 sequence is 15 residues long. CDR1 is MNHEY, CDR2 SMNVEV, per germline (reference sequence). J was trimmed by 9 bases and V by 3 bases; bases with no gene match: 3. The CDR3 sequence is CASSLTGLAGGIQYF. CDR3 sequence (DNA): TGTGCCAGCAGTTTGACGGGACTAGCGGGAGGCATTCAGTACTTC.

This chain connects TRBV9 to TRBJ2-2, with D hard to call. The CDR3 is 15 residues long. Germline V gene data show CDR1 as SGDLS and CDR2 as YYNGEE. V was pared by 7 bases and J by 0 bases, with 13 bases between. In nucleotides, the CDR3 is TGTGCCAGCTCGAGAATCAGAACGAACACCGGGGAGCTGTTTTTT. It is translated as CASSRIRTNTGELFF. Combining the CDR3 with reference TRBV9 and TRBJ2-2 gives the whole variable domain DSGVTQTPKHLITATGQRVTLRCSPRSGDLSVYWYQQSLDQGLQFLIQYYNGEERAKGNILERFSAQQFPDLHSELNLSSLELGDSALYFCASSRIRTNTGELFFGEGSRLTVL.

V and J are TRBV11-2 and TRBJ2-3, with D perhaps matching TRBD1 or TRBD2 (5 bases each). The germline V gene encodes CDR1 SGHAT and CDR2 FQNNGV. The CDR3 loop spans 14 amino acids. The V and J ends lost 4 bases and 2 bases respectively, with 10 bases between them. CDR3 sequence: CASSSGPITDTQYF. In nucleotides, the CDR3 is TGTGCCAGCAGCTCGGGACCCATCACAGATACGCAGTATTTT.

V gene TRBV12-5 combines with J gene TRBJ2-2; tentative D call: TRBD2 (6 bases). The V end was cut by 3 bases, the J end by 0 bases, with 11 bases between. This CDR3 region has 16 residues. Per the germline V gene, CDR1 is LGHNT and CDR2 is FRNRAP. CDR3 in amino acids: CASGFLSGPNTGELFF. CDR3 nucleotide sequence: TGTGCTAGTGGTTTCCTTAGCGGCCCGAACACCGGGGAGCTGTTTTTT.

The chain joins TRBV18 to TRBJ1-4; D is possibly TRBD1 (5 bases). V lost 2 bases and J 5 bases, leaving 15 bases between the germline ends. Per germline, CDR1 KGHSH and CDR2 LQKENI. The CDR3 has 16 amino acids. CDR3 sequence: CASSPYREGLNEKLFF. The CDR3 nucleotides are TGTGCCAGCTCACCATATCGGGAGGGGTTGAATGAAAAACTGTTTTTT. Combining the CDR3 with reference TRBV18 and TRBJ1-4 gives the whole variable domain NAGVMQNPRHLVRRRGQEARLRCSPMKGHSHVYWYRQLPEEGLKFMVYLQKENIIDESGMPKERFSAEFPKEGPSILRIQQVVRGDSAAYFCASSPYREGLNEKLFFGSGTQLSVL.

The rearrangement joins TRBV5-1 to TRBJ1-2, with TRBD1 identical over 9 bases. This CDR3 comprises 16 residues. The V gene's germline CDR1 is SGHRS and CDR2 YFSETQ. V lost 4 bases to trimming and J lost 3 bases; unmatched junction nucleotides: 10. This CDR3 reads CASSPGGDRVDYGYTF. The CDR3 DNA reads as TGCGCCAGCAGCCCTGGTGGGGACAGGGTCGACTATGGCTACACCTTC.

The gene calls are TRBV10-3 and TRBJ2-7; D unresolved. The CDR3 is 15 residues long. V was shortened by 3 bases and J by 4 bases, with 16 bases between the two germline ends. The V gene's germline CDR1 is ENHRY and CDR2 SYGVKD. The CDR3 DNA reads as TGTGCCATCAGTGATCTGACGGGTACTCCTTACGAGCAGTACTTC. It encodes CAISDLTGTPYEQYF.

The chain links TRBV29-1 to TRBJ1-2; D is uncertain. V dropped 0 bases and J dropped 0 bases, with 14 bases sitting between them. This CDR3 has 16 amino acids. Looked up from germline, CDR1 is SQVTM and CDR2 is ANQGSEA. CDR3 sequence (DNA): TGCAGCGTTGAAGATCTAAACCAGGCGGCTAACTATGGCTACACCTTC. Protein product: CSVEDLNQAANYGYTF.

The CDR3 DNA is TGTGCCAGCAGCTTGGGGCCAGGACCAGCCGGGGAGCTGTTTTTT. Translating gives CASSLGPGPAGELFF. J is TRBJ2-2 and V is TRBV5-4, with D uncertain. Per the germline V gene, CDR1 is SGHNT and CDR2 is YYREEE (reference sequence). V lost 0 bases to trimming and J lost 6 bases, with 12 bases between them. The length of the CDR3 is 15 residues.

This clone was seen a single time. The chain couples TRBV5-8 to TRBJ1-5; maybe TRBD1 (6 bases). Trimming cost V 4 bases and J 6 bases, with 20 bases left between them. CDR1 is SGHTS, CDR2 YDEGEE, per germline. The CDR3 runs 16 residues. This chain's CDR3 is CASSPAGRGGRQPQHF. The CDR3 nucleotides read TGTGCCAGCAGCCCTGCGGGGAGAGGGGGTCGTCAGCCCCAGCATTTT. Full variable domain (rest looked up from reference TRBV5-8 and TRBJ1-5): EAGVTQSPTHLIKTRGQQATLRCSPISGHTSVYWYQQALGLGLQFLLWYDEGEERNRGNFPPRFSGRQFPNYSSELNVNALELEDSALYLCASSPAGRGGRQPQHFGDGTRLSIL.

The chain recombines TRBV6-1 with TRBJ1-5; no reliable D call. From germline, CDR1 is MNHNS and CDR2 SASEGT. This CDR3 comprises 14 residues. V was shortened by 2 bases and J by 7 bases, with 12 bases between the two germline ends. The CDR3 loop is CASSELGGYQPQHF. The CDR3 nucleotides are TGTGCCAGCAGTGAATTAGGAGGGTACCAGCCCCAGCATTTT.

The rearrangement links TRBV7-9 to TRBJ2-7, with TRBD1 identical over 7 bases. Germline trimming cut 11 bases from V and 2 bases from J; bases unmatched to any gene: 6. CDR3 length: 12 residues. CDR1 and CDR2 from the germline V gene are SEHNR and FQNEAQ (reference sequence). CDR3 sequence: CAESQGPYEQYF. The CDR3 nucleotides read TGTGCCGAGTCACAGGGGCCCTACGAGCAGTACTTC.

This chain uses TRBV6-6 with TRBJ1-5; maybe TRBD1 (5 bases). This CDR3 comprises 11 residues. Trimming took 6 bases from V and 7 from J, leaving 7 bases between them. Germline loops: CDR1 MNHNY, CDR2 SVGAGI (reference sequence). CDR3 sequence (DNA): TGTGCCAGCAGCCAGGGACAGCCCCAGCATTTT. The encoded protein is CASSQGQPQHF.

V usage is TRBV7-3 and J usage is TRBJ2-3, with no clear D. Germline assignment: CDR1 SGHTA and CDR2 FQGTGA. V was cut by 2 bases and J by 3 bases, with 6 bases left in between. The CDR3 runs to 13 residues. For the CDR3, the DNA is TGTGCCAGCAGCTTATCGGCTACAGATACGCAGTATTTT. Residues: CASSLSATDTQYF. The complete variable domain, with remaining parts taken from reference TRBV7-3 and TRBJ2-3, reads GAGVSQTPSNKVTEKGKYVELRCDPISGHTALYWYRQSLGQGPEFLIYFQGTGAADDSGLPNDRFFAVRPEGSVSTLKIQRTERGDSAVYLCASSLSATDTQYFGPGTRLTVL.